This T cell receptor beta chain came from a study of blood T cell repertoires in COVID-19. Trimming left V 8 bases short and J 2 bases short, with 15 bases between. CDR3 length: 15 amino acids. Germline values: CDR1 SNHLY, CDR2 FYNNEI. This clone was seen only a few times. Per the study methods: Estimated nucleated cell counts came from reference gene primer amplification. The data were produced by immunoSEQ multiplex PCR, yet TCRdb's version contains in-frame clones alone and is incomplete. The DNA was the basis for D and trimming; V, J and clone size are from that table. The repertoire holds 100,000 to 120,000 clones, around 74% seen once, with roughly 21% in the top ten.

The chain combines TRBV2 with TRBJ2-2; D is unresolved. The sequencing sample was made of peripheral blood. The receptor comes from a woman in her sixties or seventies with acute or convalescent COVID-19. CDR3 residues: CASRVLGTNTGELFF. CDR3 DNA sequence: TGTGCCAGCCGTGTCCTGGGCACTAACACCGGGGAGCTGTTTTTT.